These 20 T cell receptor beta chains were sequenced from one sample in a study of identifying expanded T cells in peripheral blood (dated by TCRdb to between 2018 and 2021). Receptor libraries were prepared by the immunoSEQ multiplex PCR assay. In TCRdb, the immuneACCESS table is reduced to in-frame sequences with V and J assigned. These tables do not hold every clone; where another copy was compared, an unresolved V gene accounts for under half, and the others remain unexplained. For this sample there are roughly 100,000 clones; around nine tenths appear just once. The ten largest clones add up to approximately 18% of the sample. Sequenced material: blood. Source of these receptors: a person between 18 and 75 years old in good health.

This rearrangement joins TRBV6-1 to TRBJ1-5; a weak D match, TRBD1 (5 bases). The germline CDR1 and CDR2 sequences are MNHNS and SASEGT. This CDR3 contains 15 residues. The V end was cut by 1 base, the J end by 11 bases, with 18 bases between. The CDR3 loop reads CASSEGNDRAGSQHF. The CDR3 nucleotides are TGTGCCAGCAGTGAAGGTAATGATCGGGCAGGGTCCCAGCATTTT.

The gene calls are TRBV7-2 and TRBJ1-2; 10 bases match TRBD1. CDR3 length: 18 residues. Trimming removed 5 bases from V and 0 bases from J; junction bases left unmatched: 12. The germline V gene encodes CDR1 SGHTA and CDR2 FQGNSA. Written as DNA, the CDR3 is TGTGCCAGCAGCCGACAGGGGGCTGTAGGCTTAACTAACTATGGCTACACCTTC. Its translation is CASSRQGAVGLTNYGYTF.

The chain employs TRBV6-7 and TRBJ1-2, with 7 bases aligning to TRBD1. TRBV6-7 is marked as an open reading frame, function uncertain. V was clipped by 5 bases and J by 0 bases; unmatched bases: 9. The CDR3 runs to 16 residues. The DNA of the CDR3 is TGTGCCAGCAGTCAACCGGGACAGTACGCTAACTATGGCTACACCTTC. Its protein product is CASSQPGQYANYGYTF.

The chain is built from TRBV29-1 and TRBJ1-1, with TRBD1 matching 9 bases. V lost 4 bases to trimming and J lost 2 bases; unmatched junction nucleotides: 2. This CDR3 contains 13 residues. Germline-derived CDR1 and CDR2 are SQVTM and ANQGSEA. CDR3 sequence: CSVGDRANTEAFF. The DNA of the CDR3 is TGCAGCGTTGGGGACAGGGCAAACACTGAAGCTTTCTTT.

This CDR3 reads CASSRDGTEAFF. The CDR3, as DNA: TGTGCCAGCAGCCGGGACGGAACTGAAGCTTTCTTT. The chain joins TRBV5-6 to TRBJ1-1, with a tentative D call TRBD1 (5 bases). The CDR3 length is 12 residues. CDR1 and CDR2 (germline): SGHDT, YYEEEE. V was trimmed by 4 bases and J by 5 bases, leaving 9 bases between them.

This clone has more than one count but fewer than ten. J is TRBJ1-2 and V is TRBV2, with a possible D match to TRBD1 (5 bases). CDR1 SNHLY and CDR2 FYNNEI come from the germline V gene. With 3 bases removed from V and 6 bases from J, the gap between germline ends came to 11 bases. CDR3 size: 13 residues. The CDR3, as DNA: TGTGCCAGCAGTGATGATAGGGGTGATGGCTACACCTTC. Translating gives CASSDDRGDGYTF.

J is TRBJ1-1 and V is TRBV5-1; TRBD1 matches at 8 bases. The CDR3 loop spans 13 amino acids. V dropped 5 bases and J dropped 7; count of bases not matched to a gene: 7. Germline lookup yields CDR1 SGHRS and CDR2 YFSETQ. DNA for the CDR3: TGCGCCAGCAGTTACGACAGGGGCCTTGAAGCTTTCTTT. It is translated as CASSYDRGLEAFF.

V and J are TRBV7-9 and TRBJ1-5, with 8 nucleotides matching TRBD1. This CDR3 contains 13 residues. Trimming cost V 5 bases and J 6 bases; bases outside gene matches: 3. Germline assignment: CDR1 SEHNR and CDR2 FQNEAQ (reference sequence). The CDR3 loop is CASSGTGGQPQHF. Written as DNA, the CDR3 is TGTGCCAGCAGCGGTACAGGGGGTCAGCCCCAGCATTTT.

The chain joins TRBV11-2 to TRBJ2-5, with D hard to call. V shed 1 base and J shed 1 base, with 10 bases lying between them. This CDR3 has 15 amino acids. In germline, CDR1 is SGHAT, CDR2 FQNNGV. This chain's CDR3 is CASSLGGTTQETQYF. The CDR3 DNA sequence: TGTGCCAGCAGCTTAGGGGGTACGACCCAAGAGACCCAGTACTTC.

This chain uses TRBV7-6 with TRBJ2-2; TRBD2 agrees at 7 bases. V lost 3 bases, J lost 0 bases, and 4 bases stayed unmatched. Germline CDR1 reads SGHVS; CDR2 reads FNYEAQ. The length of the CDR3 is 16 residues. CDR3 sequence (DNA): TGTGCCAGCAGCTTCTTTCTAGCGGCGAACACCGGGGAGCTGTTTTTT. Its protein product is CASSFFLAANTGELFF.

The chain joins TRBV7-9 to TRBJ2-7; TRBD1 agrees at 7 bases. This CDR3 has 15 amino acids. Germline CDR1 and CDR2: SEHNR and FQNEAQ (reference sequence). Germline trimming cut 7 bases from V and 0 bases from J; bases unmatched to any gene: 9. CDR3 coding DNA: TGTGCCAGCACTAAACTACAGGGGATCTCCTACGAGCAGTACTTC. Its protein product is CASTKLQGISYEQYF.

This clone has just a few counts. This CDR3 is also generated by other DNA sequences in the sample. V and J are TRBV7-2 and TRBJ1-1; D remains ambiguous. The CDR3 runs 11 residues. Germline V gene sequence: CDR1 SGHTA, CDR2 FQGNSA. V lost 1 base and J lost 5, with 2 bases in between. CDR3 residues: CASSLVTEAFF. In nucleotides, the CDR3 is TGTGCCAGCAGCTTAGTGACTGAAGCTTTCTTT.

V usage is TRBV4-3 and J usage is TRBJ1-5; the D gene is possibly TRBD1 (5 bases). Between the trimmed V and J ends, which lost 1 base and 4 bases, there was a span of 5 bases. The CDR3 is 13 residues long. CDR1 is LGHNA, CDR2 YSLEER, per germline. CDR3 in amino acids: CASSQGQNQPQHF. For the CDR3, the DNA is TGCGCCAGCAGCCAAGGACAGAATCAGCCCCAGCATTTT.

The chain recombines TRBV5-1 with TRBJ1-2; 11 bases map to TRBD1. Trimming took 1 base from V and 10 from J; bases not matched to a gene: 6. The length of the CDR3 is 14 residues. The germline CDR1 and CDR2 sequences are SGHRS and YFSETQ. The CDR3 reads CASSLMGQGDYYTF. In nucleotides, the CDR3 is TGCGCCAGCAGCTTGATGGGACAGGGGGATTACTACACCTTC.

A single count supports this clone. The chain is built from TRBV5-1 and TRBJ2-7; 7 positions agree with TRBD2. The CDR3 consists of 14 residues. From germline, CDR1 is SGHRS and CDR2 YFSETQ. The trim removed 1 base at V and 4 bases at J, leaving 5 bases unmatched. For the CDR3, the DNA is TGCGCCAGCAGCTTGAGTGCCGGGGGGTACGAGCAGTACTTC. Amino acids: CASSLSAGGYEQYF.

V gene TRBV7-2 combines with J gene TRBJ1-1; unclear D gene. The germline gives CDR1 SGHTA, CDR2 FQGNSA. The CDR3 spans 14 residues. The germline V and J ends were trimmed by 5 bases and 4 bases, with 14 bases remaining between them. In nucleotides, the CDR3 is TGTGCCAGCAGCCCCGGGGTCTGGGGCACTGAAGCTTTCTTT. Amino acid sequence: CASSPGVWGTEAFF.

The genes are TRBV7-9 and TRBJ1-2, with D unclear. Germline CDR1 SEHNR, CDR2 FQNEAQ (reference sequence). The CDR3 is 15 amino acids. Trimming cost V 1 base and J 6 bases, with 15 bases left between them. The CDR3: CASSLVIFGVNGYTF. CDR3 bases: TGTGCCAGCAGCTTAGTAATTTTTGGCGTTAATGGCTACACCTTC.

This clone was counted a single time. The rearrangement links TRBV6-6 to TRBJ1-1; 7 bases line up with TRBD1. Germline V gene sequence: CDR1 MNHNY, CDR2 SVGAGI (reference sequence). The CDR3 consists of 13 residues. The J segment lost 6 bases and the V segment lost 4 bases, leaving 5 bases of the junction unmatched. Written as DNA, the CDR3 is TGTGCCAGCAGTTCAGGGGGGAGGGCTGAAGCTTTCTTT. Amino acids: CASSSGGRAEAFF.

CDR3 bases: TGCGCCAGCAGCCAAGGCGCCGCCCGGAGCAATGAGCAGTTCTTC. It translates to CASSQGAARSNEQFF. The V and J genes are TRBV4-3 and TRBJ2-1, with D unresolved. Between the trimmed V and J ends, which lost 1 base and 6 bases, there was a span of 13 bases. The CDR3 totals 15 residues. Germline V CDR1 and CDR2: LGHNA, YSLEER.

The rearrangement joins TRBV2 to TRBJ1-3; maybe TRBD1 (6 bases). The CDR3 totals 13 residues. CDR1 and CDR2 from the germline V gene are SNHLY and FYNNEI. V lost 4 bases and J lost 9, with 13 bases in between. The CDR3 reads CASSGPGVGTIYF. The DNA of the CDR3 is TGTGCCAGCAGTGGTCCAGGGGTTGGCACCATATATTTT. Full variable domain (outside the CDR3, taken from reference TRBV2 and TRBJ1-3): EPEVTQTPSHQVTQMGQEVILRCVPISNHLYFYWYRQILGQKVEFLVSFYNNEISEKSEIFDDQFSVERPDGSNFTLKIRSTKLEDSAMYFCASSGPGVGTIYFGEGSWLTVV.